Below are 20 T cell receptor beta chains sequenced from a single sample in a study of blood T cell repertoires in COVID-19. Data came from immunoSEQ multiplex PCR; TCRdb stores just in-frame clones and leaves some out. The repertoire consists of around 110,000 clones, with about nine tenths occurring once and the leading ten covering 1.8%. Sequenced material: peripheral blood. The origin of the receptors is a human donor with active COVID-19. The donor label of this sample is uncertain.

The rearrangement joins TRBV5-1 to TRBJ2-1, with 7 bases identical to TRBD2. With 0 bases clipped from V and 0 bases from J, the junction kept 3 bases outside the gene matches. The CDR3 is 16 amino acids. Germline loops: CDR1 SGHRS, CDR2 YFSETQ. CDR3 nucleotide sequence: TGCGCCAGCAGCTTGGTCGGCGGGAGCTCCTACAATGAGCAGTTCTTC. Residues: CASSLVGGSSYNEQFF.

The chain uses TRBV5-4 and TRBJ1-4, with 8 bases identical to TRBD1. Unmatched junction bases numbered 12, after V lost 4 bases and J lost 7 bases. The CDR3 is made up of 16 amino acids. Germline V gives CDR1 SGHNT, CDR2 YYREEE (reference sequence). The CDR3 reads CASSPKTGTGFEKLFF. CDR3 bases: TGTGCCAGCAGCCCGAAAACCGGGACAGGTTTTGAAAAACTGTTTTTT.

This clone has only one observation. The genes are TRBV4-2 and TRBJ2-1; 8 bases line up with TRBD2. V was pared by 0 bases and J by 7 bases, with 11 bases of the junction left unmatched. The germline gives CDR1 LGHNA, CDR2 YNFKEQ. This CDR3 is 17 amino acids long. The CDR3 is CASSQEDAGGARNEQFF. The CDR3 coding sequence is TGTGCCAGCAGCCAAGAGGATGCCGGGGGGGCTCGAAATGAGCAGTTCTTC.

This clone was picked up one time. This rearrangement joins TRBV29-1 to TRBJ2-1; 9 nucleotides match TRBD1. CDR1 and CDR2 from the germline V gene are SQVTM and ANQGSEA. V was pared by 4 bases and J by 9 bases, with 10 bases of the junction left unmatched. The CDR3 contains 14 residues. CDR3 sequence: CSVAKDRGVREQFF. The DNA for the CDR3 is TGCAGCGTTGCGAAGGACAGGGGTGTACGTGAGCAGTTCTTC.

The V gene is TRBV27, the J gene TRBJ1-2, with 8 nucleotides matching TRBD1. The ends lost 1 base at V and 6 bases at J; junction bases unmatched: 7. This CDR3 is 15 amino acids long. Per germline, CDR1 MNHEY and CDR2 SMNVEV (reference sequence). In nucleotides, the CDR3 is TGTGCCAGCAGTTTATGGCAGGGGGCGCGGAATGGCTACACCTTC. Amino acids: CASSLWQGARNGYTF.

The genes are TRBV18 and TRBJ1-5; D is ambiguous. V lost 3 bases and J 4 bases, leaving 10 bases between the germline ends. Germline CDR1 is KGHSH and CDR2 is LQKENI. This CDR3 is built from 14 residues. The CDR3 DNA reads TGTGCCAGCTCACCCGCACTCGGGAATCAGCCCCAGCATTTT. Protein sequence: CASSPALGNQPQHF. Complete variable domain (other parts from reference TRBV18 and TRBJ1-5): NAGVMQNPRHLVRRRGQEARLRCSPMKGHSHVYWYRQLPEEGLKFMVYLQKENIIDESGMPKERFSAEFPKEGPSILRIQQVVRGDSAAYFCASSPALGNQPQHFGDGTRLSIL.

The V call is TRBV7-8, the J call TRBJ2-7, with TRBD2 as a possible D gene (6 bases). Germline CDR1 reads SGHVS; CDR2 reads FQNEAQ. V lost 5 bases, J lost 4 bases, and 18 bases lay in between. The CDR3 contains 15 residues. The CDR3 here is CASSREWGLLYEQYF. The CDR3 DNA reads as TGTGCCAGCAGCCGAGAGTGGGGACTTCTGTACGAGCAGTACTTC.

This clone was seen only once. V usage is TRBV3-1 (or the pseudogene TRBV3-2) and J usage is TRBJ1-1, with a tentative D call TRBD1 (6 bases). CDR1 and CDR2 from the germline V gene are LGHDT and YNNKEL (reference sequence). The CDR3 length is 12 residues. The V end lost 4 bases, the J end lost 4 bases, and 7 bases lay between the germline ends. The CDR3: CASSRRGTEAFF. The CDR3 nucleotides are TGTGCCAGCAGCCGCAGGGGCACTGAAGCTTTCTTT.

The chain recombines TRBV24-1 with TRBJ1-2; unclear D gene. Germline V CDR1 and CDR2: KGHDR, SFDVKD. V dropped 1 base and J dropped 8 bases, with 16 bases sitting between them. The CDR3 has 15 residues. The CDR3: CATSDFSSSTIGYTF. The CDR3 DNA reads TGTGCCACCAGTGATTTCTCCTCATCGACAATCGGCTACACCTTC.

The rearrangement joins TRBV7-2 to TRBJ2-5; no firm D call. Germline-derived CDR1 and CDR2 are SGHTA and FQGNSA. This CDR3 is 12 amino acids long. With 4 bases removed from V and 0 bases from J, the gap between germline ends came to 3 bases. The CDR3 is CASSSYQETQYF. Here the CDR3 DNA reads TGTGCCAGCAGCTCATACCAAGAGACCCAGTACTTC.

The V gene is TRBV5-5, the J gene TRBJ1-4, with D maybe TRBD1 (5 bases). The CDR3 extends over 16 amino acids. CDR1 is SGHKS and CDR2 is YYEKEE in the germline V gene (reference sequence). The V and J ends lost 0 bases and 3 bases respectively, with 12 bases between them. In nucleotides, the CDR3 is TGTGCCAGCAGCTTGGCCCGTCAGGGTCCTAATGAAAAACTGTTTTTT. The encoded protein is CASSLARQGPNEKLFF.

The chain recombines TRBV5-4 with TRBJ2-2, with 7 positions matching TRBD1. This CDR3 is 15 amino acids long. Looked up from germline, CDR1 is SGHNT and CDR2 is YYREEE (reference sequence). V shed 4 bases, J shed 4 bases, and the junction held 7 bases outside the gene matches. CDR3 sequence: CASSRLTGTTGELFF. The CDR3 coding sequence is TGTGCCAGCAGCAGACTGACAGGGACCACCGGGGAGCTGTTTTTT.

The rearrangement uses TRBV6-6 and TRBJ2-7; 11 nucleotides agree with TRBD1. The germline CDR1 and CDR2 sequences are MNHNY and SVGAGI (reference sequence). With 2 bases clipped from V and 6 bases from J, the junction kept 3 bases outside the gene matches. This CDR3 region has 14 residues. This CDR3 is CASSYRTGGTEQYF. The CDR3 DNA is TGTGCCAGCAGTTACAGGACAGGGGGCACCGAGCAGTACTTC.

Written as DNA, the CDR3 is TGCGCCAGCAGTGTAATGGGGCCGTACAATGAGCAGTTCTTC. It yields the protein CASSVMGPYNEQFF. The chain is built from TRBV10-1 and TRBJ2-1, with a weak D call TRBD1 (5 bases). Trimming pared 4 bases from V and 4 bases from J, leaving 11 bases between. This CDR3 has 14 residues. Germline assignment: CDR1 WNHNN and CDR2 SYGVQD (reference sequence).

The chain is built from TRBV15 and TRBJ2-3; TRBD2 agrees at 11 bases. V lost 1 base, J lost 4 bases, and 1 base stayed unmatched. Germline assignment: CDR1 LNHNV and CDR2 YYDKDF (reference sequence). The CDR3 contains 15 residues. The CDR3 DNA follows: TGTGCCACCAGCAGAGTAGCGGGGGGGCCAGATACGCAGTATTTT. It yields the protein CATSRVAGGPDTQYF.

This chain joins TRBV7-2 and TRBJ1-3; 9 bases are shared with TRBD1. Per germline, CDR1 SGHTA and CDR2 FQGNSA. Losses at the gene ends were 5 bases for V and 0 bases for J; bases not matched to a gene: 8. This CDR3 region has 17 residues. CDR3 sequence: CASSLGQGQLSGNTIYF. For the CDR3, the DNA is TGTGCCAGCAGCCTCGGACAGGGGCAGCTCTCTGGAAACACCATATATTTT.

The chain couples TRBV3-1 (or the pseudogene TRBV3-2) to TRBJ2-5, with 11 bases that match TRBD2. V shed 5 bases, J shed 2 bases, and the junction held 7 bases outside the gene matches. This CDR3 is built from 16 residues. Germline-derived CDR1 and CDR2 are LGHDT and YNNKEL (reference sequence). The CDR3 coding sequence is TGTGCCAGCAGCACACGGACTAGCGGGTTTCAAGAGACCCAGTACTTC. It codes for CASSTRTSGFQETQYF.

The CDR3 DNA reads TGCAGCGTTCACGACAGGGGGAATACGCAGTATTTT. Translation gives CSVHDRGNTQYF. The V gene is TRBV29-1, the J gene TRBJ2-3; 9 bases map to TRBD1. Unmatched junction bases numbered 4, after V lost 5 bases and J lost 7 bases. This CDR3 is 12 amino acids long. Germline V gene sequence: CDR1 SQVTM, CDR2 ANQGSEA.

The rearrangement uses TRBV10-2 and TRBJ1-5; D possibly corresponds to TRBD1 (5 bases). Trimming left V 4 bases short and J 7 bases short, with 20 bases between. The CDR3 extends over 16 amino acids. The germline CDR1 and CDR2 sequences are WSHSY and SAAADI. CDR3 amino acids: CASSGEGLTSPQPQHF. DNA for the CDR3: TGCGCCAGCAGTGGGGAGGGGCTAACATCCCCCCAGCCCCAGCATTTT.

This rearrangement joins TRBV5-4 to TRBJ1-6; a weak D match, TRBD1 (5 bases). The CDR3 sequence is 15 residues long. Germline V CDR1 and CDR2: SGHNT, YYREEE (reference sequence). Trimming took 3 bases from V and 2 from J, leaving 9 bases between them. The CDR3 sequence: CASSYSGTYNSPLHF. The CDR3 nucleotides read TGTGCCAGCAGCTACTCAGGGACCTATAATTCACCCCTCCACTTT.